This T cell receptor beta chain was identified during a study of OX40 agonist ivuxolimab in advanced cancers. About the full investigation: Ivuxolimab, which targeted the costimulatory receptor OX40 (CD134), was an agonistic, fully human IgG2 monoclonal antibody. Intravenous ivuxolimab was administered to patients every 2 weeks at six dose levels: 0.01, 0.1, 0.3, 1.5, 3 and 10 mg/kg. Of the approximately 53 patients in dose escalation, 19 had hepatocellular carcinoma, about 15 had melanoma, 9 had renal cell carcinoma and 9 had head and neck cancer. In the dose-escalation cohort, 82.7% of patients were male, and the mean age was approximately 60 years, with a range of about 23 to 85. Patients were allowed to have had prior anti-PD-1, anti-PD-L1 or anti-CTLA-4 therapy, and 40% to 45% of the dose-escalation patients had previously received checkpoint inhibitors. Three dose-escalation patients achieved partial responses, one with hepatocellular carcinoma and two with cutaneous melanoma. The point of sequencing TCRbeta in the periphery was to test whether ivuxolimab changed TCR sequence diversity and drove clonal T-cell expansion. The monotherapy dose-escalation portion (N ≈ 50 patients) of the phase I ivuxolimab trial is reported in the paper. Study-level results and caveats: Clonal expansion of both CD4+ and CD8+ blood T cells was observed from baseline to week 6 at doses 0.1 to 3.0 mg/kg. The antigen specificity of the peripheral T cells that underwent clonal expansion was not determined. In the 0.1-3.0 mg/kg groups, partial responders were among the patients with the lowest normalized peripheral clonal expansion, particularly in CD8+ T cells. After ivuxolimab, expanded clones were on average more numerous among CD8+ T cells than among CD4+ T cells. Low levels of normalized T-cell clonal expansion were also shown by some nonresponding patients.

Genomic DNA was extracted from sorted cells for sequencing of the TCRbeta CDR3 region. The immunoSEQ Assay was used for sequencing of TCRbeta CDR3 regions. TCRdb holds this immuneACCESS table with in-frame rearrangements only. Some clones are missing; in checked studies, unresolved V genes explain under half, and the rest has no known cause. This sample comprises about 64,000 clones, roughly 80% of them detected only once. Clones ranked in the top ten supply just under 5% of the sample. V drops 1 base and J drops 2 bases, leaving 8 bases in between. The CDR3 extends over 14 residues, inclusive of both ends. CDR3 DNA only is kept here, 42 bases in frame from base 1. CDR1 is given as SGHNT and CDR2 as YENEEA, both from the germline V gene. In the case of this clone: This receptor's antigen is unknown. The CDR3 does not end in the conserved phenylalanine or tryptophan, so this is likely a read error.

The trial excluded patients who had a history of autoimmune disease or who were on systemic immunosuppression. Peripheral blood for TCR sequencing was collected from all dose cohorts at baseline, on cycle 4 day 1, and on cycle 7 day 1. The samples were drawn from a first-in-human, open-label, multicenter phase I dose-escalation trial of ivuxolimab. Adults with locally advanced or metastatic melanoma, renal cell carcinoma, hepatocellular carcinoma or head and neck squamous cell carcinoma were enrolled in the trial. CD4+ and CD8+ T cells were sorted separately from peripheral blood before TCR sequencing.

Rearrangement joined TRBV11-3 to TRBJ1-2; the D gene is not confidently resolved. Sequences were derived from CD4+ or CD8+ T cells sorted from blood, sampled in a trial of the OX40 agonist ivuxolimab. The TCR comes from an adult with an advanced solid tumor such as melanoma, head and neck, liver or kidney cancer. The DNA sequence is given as TGTGCCAGCAGCTTAGCCGGCAAGAACTATGGCTACACCCTC. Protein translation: CASSLAGKNYGYTL.